The clone carrying this T cell receptor (beta chain) was picked up many times. The sample originates from a study of T cells in Graves' hyperthyroidism and ophthalmopathy. RNA transcripts provided the source from which TCR beta CDR3 regions were amplified. First-round RT-PCR of the TCR CDR3 relied on the HTBI primer set. TCRdb used MiXCR to reprocess the multiplex PCR reads, holding one entry per CDR3 protein. The sample lists about 360,000 distinct CDR3 sequences; less than 15% were seen once. Germline CDR1 is SGHRS and CDR2 is YFSETQ. This CDR3 is built from 15 residues. Trimming cost V 1 base and J 6 bases; bases outside gene matches: 9.

This TCR came from a woman aged 18-29 years with Graves' hyperthyroidism. Sequenced: blood. The chain uses TRBV5-1 and TRBJ1-2, with 7 bases aligning to TRBD1. The CDR3 is CASSLLAGGGDGYTF. In DNA, the CDR3 is TGCGCCAGCAGCTTGTTGGCAGGAGGGGGCGATGGCTACACCTTC.